These T cell receptor beta chains were read from a single sample in a study of T cell responses to AZD1222 COVID-19 vaccine. The protocol was immunoSEQ multiplex PCR, while the TCRdb copy is restricted to in-frame clones and leaves out a portion. Here the sample spans some 100,000 clones, 85% to 90% being singletons. The source material was peripheral blood, sampled on day 0 of AZD1222 vaccination. The receptors were gathered from an adult in good health. Both conserved end residues are part of each CDR3. Each record gives: V gene, J gene, CDR3 protein.

V: TRBV30; J: TRBJ2-6; CDR3: CAWSGGGASGANVLTF
V: TRBV7-8; J: TRBJ1-4; CDR3: CASSLAGTNEKLFF
V: TRBV9; J: TRBJ2-1; CDR3: CASSPPTGVVYNEQFF
V: TRBV28; J: TRBJ1-2; CDR3: CAGGSGNLFYGYTF
V: TRBV7-8; J: TRBJ1-5; CDR3: CASSLVGYSNQPQHF
V: TRBV4-1; J: TRBJ1-2; CDR3: CASSQILQGWSYGYTF
V: TRBV19; J: TRBJ1-2; CDR3: CASSMRDRADYGYTF
V: TRBV29-1; J: TRBJ1-2; CDR3: CSVETENYGYTF
V: TRBV18; J: TRBJ1-4; CDR3: CASSPGQSYATNEKLFF
V: TRBV4-2; J: TRBJ2-2; CDR3: CASSRRQRNTGELFF
V: TRBV5-1; J: TRBJ1-1; CDR3: CASSSYTPNTEAFF
V: TRBV5-4; J: TRBJ2-1; CDR3: CASSNRAADNEQFF
V: TRBV19; J: TRBJ1-5; CDR3: CASSRTGVQPQHF
V: TRBV5-1; J: TRBJ1-6; CDR3: CASSLGQGSSPLHF
V: TRBV12-5; J: TRBJ2-1; CDR3: CASGAGGSYNEQFF
V: TRBV10-1; J: TRBJ2-1; CDR3: CASSGAGYNEQFF
V: TRBV28; J: TRBJ2-7; CDR3: CASSFGAGLFGGYEQYF
V: TRBV25-1; J: TRBJ2-3; CDR3: CASVGETSPTDTQYF
V: TRBV29-1; J: TRBJ2-5; CDR3: CSVTGLAGGETQYF
V: TRBV2; J: TRBJ1-3; CDR3: CASNRNTIYF
V: TRBV21-1; J: TRBJ2-7; CDR3: CASSKSGGTLLAHNYEQYF
V: TRBV5-4; J: TRBJ1-6; CDR3: CASSLGGAESWSPLHF
V: TRBV19; J: TRBJ2-5; CDR3: CASSPGVAVETQYF
V: TRBV6-5; J: TRBJ2-3; CDR3: CASIRDTDTQYF
V: TRBV6-5; J: TRBJ1-5; CDR3: CASSGRSPQPQHF
V: TRBV6-5; J: TRBJ2-1; CDR3: CASSSYLAGGGNEQFF